These T cell receptor beta chains were read from a single sample in a study of CD8+ T cells in alopecia areata. The assay was immunoSEQ multiplex PCR, and TCRdb's table has in-frame clones only and misses some. The sample carries 200,000 to 250,000 clones, roughly 64% recorded once. The sequenced sample was CD4+ T cells sorted from blood, obtained at week 4, from a patient treated with tofacitinib. These receptors were collected from a human donor with alopecia areata. The CDR3 runs from the conserved cysteine through the conserved F or W. Fields, in order: D gene, V gene, J gene, CDR3 DNA, CDR3 protein. D genes are given only for firm matches.

-	TRBV5-6	TRBJ2-3	TGTGCCAGCAGCTACCAGGGATTGGGGGGTGATACGCAGTATTTT	CASSYQGLGGDTQYF
-	TRBV5-1	TRBJ2-5	TGCGCCAGCAGCCCCCTACCGGTCCTCCAAGAGACCCAGTACTTC	CASSPLPVLQETQYF
TRBD1	TRBV10-3	TRBJ2-7	TGTGCCATCAGTGACTCCGGGACAGGGGATTACGAGCAGTACTTC	CAISDSGTGDYEQYF
-	TRBV5-4	TRBJ2-5	TGTGCCAGCAGCTTGGAGTATCAAGAGACCCAGTACTTC	CASSLEYQETQYF
TRBD1	TRBV19	TRBJ1-5	TGTGCCAGTAGTCACCCGGGACAGGGGGCCGATCAGCCCCAGCATTTT	CASSHPGQGADQPQHF
-	TRBV5-1	TRBJ1-1	TGCGCCAGCAGCTCGGGACGCACTGAAGCTTTCTTT	CASSSGRTEAFF
-	TRBV25-1	TRBJ2-5	TGTGCCAGCGCCAAGTGGGGAGGGACATCTCTTTACTTC	CASAKWGGTSLYF
-	TRBV7-9	TRBJ2-1	TGTGCCAGCAGCTTTCGGGGATCCCCTACCAATGAGCAGTTCTTC	CASSFRGSPTNEQFF
-	TRBV29-1	TRBJ2-7	TGCAGCGTTAGGACCGCGGGCGAGCAGTACTTC	CSVRTAGEQYF
-	TRBV5-1	TRBJ1-3	TGCGCCAGCAGCACTACAGGGATCACGGGAAACACCATATATTTT	CASSTTGITGNTIYF
TRBD1	TRBV9	TRBJ2-7	TGTGCCAGCAGCGTAGGGACAGGGGCCGTTTCTGTGGACGAGCAGTACTTC	CASSVGTGAVSVDEQYF